The 5 T cell receptor beta chains reported below all come from one sample, sequenced in a study of blood T cell repertoires in COVID-19. Some clones are missing from TCRdb's copy, which holds only in-frame ones; the method was immunoSEQ multiplex PCR. This table has 250,000 to 300,000 clones, about nine tenths appearing once. The sequenced material came from peripheral blood. These receptors were collected from a woman under 40 with COVID-19, enrolled during active disease.

The chain couples TRBV13 to TRBJ1-2; 8 bases are a match to TRBD1. From germline, CDR1 is PRHDT and CDR2 FYEKMQ (reference sequence). J gave up 6 bases and V 3 bases, and 12 bases lay outside the gene matches. This CDR3 has 16 amino acids. CDR3 in amino acids: CASSFTPAGGFNGYTF. The CDR3, as DNA: TGTGCCAGCAGCTTCACTCCGGCAGGGGGCTTCAATGGCTACACCTTC.

The chain joins TRBV7-2 to TRBJ2-5, with a possible D match to TRBD1 (6 bases). Germline-derived CDR1 and CDR2 are SGHTA and FQGNSA. V was clipped by 5 bases and J by 1 base, with 8 bases between them. CDR3 length: 13 residues. In DNA form, the CDR3 reads TGTGCCAGCAGCCGGACAGTCCAAGAGACCCAGTACTTC. Translating it yields CASSRTVQETQYF.

This sequence joins TRBV14 and TRBJ2-1, with 7 bases fitting TRBD2. The junction had 10 bases not matched to a gene; V was cut back by 1 base and J by 4 bases. This CDR3 spans 17 amino acids. CDR1 and CDR2 (germline): SGHDN, FVKESK. CDR3 region: CASSQVSLAGLYNEQFF. The CDR3 nucleotides are TGTGCCAGCAGCCAAGTGAGTTTAGCGGGCCTATACAATGAGCAGTTCTTC.

This clone was observed many times. The chain employs TRBV11-2 and TRBJ2-2, with TRBD1 matching over 9 bases. This CDR3 spans 15 amino acids. Germline assignment: CDR1 SGHAT and CDR2 FQNNGV. Trimming removed 4 bases from V and 6 bases from J; junction bases left unmatched: 6. In nucleotides, the CDR3 is TGTGCCAGCAGCTCCGGGACAGGGAGCCCCGGGGAGCTGTTTTTT. Its translation: CASSSGTGSPGELFF.

The CDR3 is CASSSLGTTTSYEQYF. The CDR3 nucleotides read TGTGCCAGCAGTTCCTTAGGGACAACTACTTCCTACGAGCAGTACTTC. The V and J genes are TRBV28 and TRBJ2-7; a possible D gene is TRBD1 (6 bases). From germline, CDR1 is MDHEN and CDR2 SYDVKM. This CDR3 is built from 16 residues. Trimming shortened V by 4 bases and J by 1 base, and 17 bases separated the two germline ends.